Listed here are 12 T cell receptor beta chains from one sample, sequenced in a study of OX40 agonist ivuxolimab in advanced cancers. Produced via immunoSEQ multiplex PCR; TCRdb's table is partial and in-frame only. Here the sample spans roughly 30,000 clones, more than 90% being singletons. This sample comprised CD4+ or CD8+ T cells sorted from blood, obtained in a trial of the OX40 agonist ivuxolimab. These TCRs come from an adult with an advanced solid tumor such as melanoma, head and neck, liver or kidney cancer.

The V call is TRBV11-2, the J call TRBJ1-1; D might be TRBD1 (5 bases). In germline, CDR1 is SGHAT, CDR2 FQNNGV. The CDR3 is made up of 17 amino acids. Trimming left V 0 bases short and J 1 base short, with 15 bases between. The CDR3 nucleotides read TGTGCCAGCAGCTTAGAAATCTCTAGACAGCCGAACACTGAAGCTTTCTTT. Residues: CASSLEISRQPNTEAFF. Together with reference TRBV11-2 and TRBJ1-1, the CDR3 gives the full variable domain: EAGVAQSPRYKIIEKRQSVAFWCNPISGHATLYWYQQILGQGPKLLIQFQNNGVVDDSQLPKDRFSAERLKGVDSTLKIQPAKLEDSAVYLCASSLEISRQPNTEAFFGQGTRLTVV.

This clone was observed a single time. The rearrangement joins TRBV11-2 to TRBJ2-7; no clear D gene. Germline V lookup: CDR1 SGHAT, CDR2 FQNNGV. V lost 5 bases and J 5 bases, leaving 7 bases between the germline ends. The CDR3 runs 11 residues. The CDR3: CASSTYNEQYF. CDR3 DNA sequence: TGTGCCAGCAGCACATACAACGAGCAGTACTTC.

This rearrangement joins TRBV15 to TRBJ2-5, with D perhaps matching TRBD1 (6 bases). V was clipped by 8 bases and J by 4 bases, with 8 bases between them. In germline, CDR1 is LNHNV, CDR2 YYDKDF (reference sequence). This CDR3 comprises 11 residues. CDR3: CATPRGETQYF. The CDR3 DNA is TGTGCCACCCCCAGGGGAGAGACCCAGTACTTC.

The chain uses TRBV21-1 and TRBJ1-5. TRBV21-1 is flagged as a pseudogene. This CDR3 is built from 16 residues. CDR3 amino acids: CASSKINANSNQPQHF. DNA of the CDR3: TGTGCCAGCAGCAAGATTAACGCAAATAGCAATCAGCCCCAGCATTTT.

The rearrangement joins TRBV25-1 to TRBJ1-1, with D possibly matching TRBD1 (5 bases). Germline loops: CDR1 MGHDK, CDR2 SYGVNS. The CDR3 is 17 amino acids. Trimming shortened V by 6 bases and J by 6 bases, and 26 bases separated the two germline ends. The CDR3 sequence is CASSFFVGSRVFAEAFF. Written as DNA, the CDR3 is TGTGCCAGCAGCTTCTTTGTCGGGTCCAGGGTTTTCGCTGAAGCTTTCTTT.

This clone was seen a few times. The chain combines TRBV6-1 with TRBJ1-6, with D uncertain. Trimming took off 1 base at V and 0 bases at J, with 7 bases between the two ends. The CDR3 is 16 residues long. Germline V lookup: CDR1 MNHNS, CDR2 SASEGT. The DNA of the CDR3 is TGTGCCAGCAGTGAAGACGCGAGCTCCTATAATTCACCCCTCCACTTT. Protein sequence: CASSEDASSYNSPLHF.

CDR3 sequence: CASSQGPLDRVGGYTF. Here the CDR3 DNA reads TGCGCCAGCAGCCAAGGGCCCCTCGACAGGGTTGGCGGCTACACCTTC. The chain uses TRBV4-1 and TRBJ1-2; TRBD1 aligns across 7 bases. The CDR3 covers 16 residues. The germline V gene encodes CDR1 MGHRA and CDR2 YSYEKL. J was trimmed by 8 bases and V by 1 base; bases with no gene match: 13.

The chain is built from TRBV4-1 and TRBJ2-7; 13 bases are shared with TRBD2. CDR1 MGHRA and CDR2 YSYEKL come from the germline V gene. V shed 3 bases, J shed 6 bases, and the junction held 8 bases outside the gene matches. There are 16 residues in the CDR3. In nucleotides, the CDR3 is TGCGCCAGCAGCCACTCACCGGGACTAGCGGGGCTCGAGCAGTACTTC. Translating it yields CASSHSPGLAGLEQYF.

On this clone itself: Other DNA sequences in this sample translate to the same CDR3. The chain employs TRBV5-4 and TRBJ2-7; 8 bases line up with TRBD1. Trimming removed 5 bases from V and 5 bases from J; junction bases left unmatched: 6. CDR3 length: 13 residues. Germline V gene lookup returns CDR1 SGHNT and CDR2 YYREEE (reference sequence). DNA of the CDR3: TGTGCCAGCAGACGGGGACAGGTAAACGAGCAGTACTTC. Translating it yields CASRRGQVNEQYF.

This clone was recorded once. The rearrangement uses TRBV28 and TRBJ2-2; 12 bases match TRBD2. V gave up 8 bases and J gave up 0 bases; unmatched junction bases: 7. The CDR3 runs 17 residues. The V gene's germline CDR1 is MDHEN and CDR2 SYDVKM. This CDR3 is CASVELAGGTNTGELFF. DNA for the CDR3: TGTGCCAGCGTCGAACTAGCGGGAGGTACGAACACCGGGGAGCTGTTTTTT.

The chain couples TRBV11-2 to TRBJ2-1; the match to TRBD2 covers 10 bases. Germline-derived CDR1 and CDR2 are SGHAT and FQNNGV. The CDR3 runs 17 residues. Unmatched junction bases numbered 15, after V lost 1 base and J lost 12 bases. This CDR3 is CASSLVARKREGLGQFF. The CDR3 DNA sequence: TGTGCCAGCAGCTTAGTAGCCCGAAAGCGGGAGGGCCTTGGGCAGTTCTTC.

The chain is built from TRBV28 and TRBJ2-2, with D hard to call. The CDR3 contains 11 residues. Germline CDR1 reads MDHEN; CDR2 reads SYDVKM. Trimming removed 3 bases from V and 6 bases from J, with 2 bases in between. The CDR3 here is CASSFPGELFF. CDR3 coding DNA: TGTGCCAGCAGTTTTCCCGGGGAGCTGTTTTTT.